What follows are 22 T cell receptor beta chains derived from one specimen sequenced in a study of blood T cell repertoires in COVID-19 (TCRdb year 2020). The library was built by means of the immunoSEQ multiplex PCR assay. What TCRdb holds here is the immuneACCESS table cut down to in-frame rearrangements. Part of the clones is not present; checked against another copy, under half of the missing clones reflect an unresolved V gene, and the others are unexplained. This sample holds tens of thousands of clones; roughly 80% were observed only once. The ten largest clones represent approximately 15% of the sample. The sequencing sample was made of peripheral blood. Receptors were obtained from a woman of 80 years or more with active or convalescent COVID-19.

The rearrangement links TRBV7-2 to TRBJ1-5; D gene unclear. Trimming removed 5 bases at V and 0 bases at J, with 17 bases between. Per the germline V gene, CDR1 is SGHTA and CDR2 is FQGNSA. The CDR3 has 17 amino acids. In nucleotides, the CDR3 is TGTGCCAGCAGCCTGTGGAGGGCGCGGGATAGCAATCAGCCCCAGCATTTT. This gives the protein CASSLWRARDSNQPQHF.

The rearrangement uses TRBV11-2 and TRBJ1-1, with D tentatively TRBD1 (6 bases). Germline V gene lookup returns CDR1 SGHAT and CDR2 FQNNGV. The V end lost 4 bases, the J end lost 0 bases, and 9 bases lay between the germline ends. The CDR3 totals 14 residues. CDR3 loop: CASSSQGLNTEAFF. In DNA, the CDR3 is TGTGCCAGCAGCTCACAGGGCCTGAACACTGAAGCTTTCTTT.

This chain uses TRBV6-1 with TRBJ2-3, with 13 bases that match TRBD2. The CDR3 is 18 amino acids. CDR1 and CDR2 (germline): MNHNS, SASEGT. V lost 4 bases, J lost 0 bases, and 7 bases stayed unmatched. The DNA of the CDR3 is TGTGCCAGCAGTGTCGGGACTAGCGGGGCCCCTAGCACAGATACGCAGTATTTT. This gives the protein CASSVGTSGAPSTDTQYF.

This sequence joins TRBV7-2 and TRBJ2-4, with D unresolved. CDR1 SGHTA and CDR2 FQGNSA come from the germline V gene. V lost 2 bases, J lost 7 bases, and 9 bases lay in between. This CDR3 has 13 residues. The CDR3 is CASSLMGRNIQYF. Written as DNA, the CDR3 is TGTGCCAGCAGCTTAATGGGCCGCAACATTCAGTACTTC.

The CDR3 is CASSLNSGGGYTF. For the CDR3, the DNA is TGTGCCAGCAGCTTGAACTCCGGAGGCGGCTACACCTTC. This chain uses TRBV5-4 with TRBJ1-2; D remains unclear. The ends were cut back, 1 base at V and 8 bases at J, with 12 bases in the middle. The CDR3 is 13 residues long. In germline, CDR1 is SGHNT, CDR2 YYREEE (reference sequence).

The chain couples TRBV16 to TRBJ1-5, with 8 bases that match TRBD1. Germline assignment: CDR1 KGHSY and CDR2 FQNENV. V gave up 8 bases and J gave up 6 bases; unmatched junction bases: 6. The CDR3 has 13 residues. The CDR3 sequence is CASGRDRRQPQHF. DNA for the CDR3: TGTGCCAGCGGCAGGGACAGGCGTCAGCCCCAGCATTTT. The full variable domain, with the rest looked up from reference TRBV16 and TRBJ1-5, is GEEVAQTPKHLVRGEGQKAKLYCAPIKGHSYVFWYQQVLKNEFKFLISFQNENVFDETGMPKERFSAKCLPNSPCSLEIQATKLEDSAVYFCASGRDRRQPQHFGDGTRLSIL.

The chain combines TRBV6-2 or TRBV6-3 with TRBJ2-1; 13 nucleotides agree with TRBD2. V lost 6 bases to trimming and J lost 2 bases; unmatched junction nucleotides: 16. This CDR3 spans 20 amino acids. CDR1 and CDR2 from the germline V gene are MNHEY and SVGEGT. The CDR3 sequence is CASSLPPGLAGPKTYNEQFF. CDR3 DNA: TGTGCCAGCAGCCTCCCTCCGGGACTAGCGGGACCCAAAACCTACAATGAGCAGTTCTTC.

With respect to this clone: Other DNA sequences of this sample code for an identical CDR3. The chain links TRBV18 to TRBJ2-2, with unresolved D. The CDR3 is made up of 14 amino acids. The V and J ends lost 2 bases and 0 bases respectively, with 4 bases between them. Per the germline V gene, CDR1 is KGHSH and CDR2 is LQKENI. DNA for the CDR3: TGTGCCAGCTCACCAGCAGCGAACACCGGGGAGCTGTTTTTT. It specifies CASSPAANTGELFF.

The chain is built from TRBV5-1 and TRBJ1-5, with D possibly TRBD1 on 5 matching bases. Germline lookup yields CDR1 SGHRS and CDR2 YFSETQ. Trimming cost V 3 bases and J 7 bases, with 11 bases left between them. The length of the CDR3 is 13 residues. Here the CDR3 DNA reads TGCGCCAGCAGCTACCAGGGAGGCCAGCCCCAGCATTTT. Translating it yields CASSYQGGQPQHF.

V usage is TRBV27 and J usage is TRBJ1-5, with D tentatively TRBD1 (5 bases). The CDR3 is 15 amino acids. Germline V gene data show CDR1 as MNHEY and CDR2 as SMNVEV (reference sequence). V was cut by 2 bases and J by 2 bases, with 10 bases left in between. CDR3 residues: CASSLRGGRNQPQHF. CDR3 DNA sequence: TGTGCCAGCAGTTTAAGGGGAGGTCGCAATCAGCCCCAGCATTTT.

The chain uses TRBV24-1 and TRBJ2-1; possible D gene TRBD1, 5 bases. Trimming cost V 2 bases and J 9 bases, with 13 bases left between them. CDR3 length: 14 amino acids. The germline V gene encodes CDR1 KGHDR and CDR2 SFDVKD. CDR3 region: CATSDSDRRGEQFF. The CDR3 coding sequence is TGTGCCACCAGTGATTCCGACAGAAGGGGTGAGCAGTTCTTC.

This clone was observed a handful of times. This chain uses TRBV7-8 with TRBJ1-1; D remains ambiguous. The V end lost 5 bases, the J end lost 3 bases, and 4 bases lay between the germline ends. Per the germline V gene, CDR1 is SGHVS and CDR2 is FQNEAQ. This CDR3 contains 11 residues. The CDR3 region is CASSPYTEAFF. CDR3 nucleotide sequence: TGTGCCAGCAGCCCGTACACTGAAGCTTTCTTT. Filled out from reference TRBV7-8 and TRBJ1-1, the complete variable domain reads GAGVSQSPRYKVAKRGQDVALRCDPISGHVSLFWYQQALGQGPEFLTYFQNEAQLDKSGLPSDRFFAERPEGSVSTLKIQRTQQEDSAVYLCASSPYTEAFFGQGTRLTVV.

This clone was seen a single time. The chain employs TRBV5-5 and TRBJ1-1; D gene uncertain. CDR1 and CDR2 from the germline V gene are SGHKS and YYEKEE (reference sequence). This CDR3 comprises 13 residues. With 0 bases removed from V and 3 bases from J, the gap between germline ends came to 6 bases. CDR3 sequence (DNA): TGTGCCAGCAGCTTGGTTCAATACACTGAAGCTTTCTTT. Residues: CASSLVQYTEAFF. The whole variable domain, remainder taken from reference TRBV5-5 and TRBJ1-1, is DAGVTQSPTHLIKTRGQQVTLRCSPISGHKSVSWYQQVLGQGPQFIFQYYEKEERGRGNFPDRFSARQFPNYSSELNVNALLLGDSALYLCASSLVQYTEAFFGQGTRLTVV.

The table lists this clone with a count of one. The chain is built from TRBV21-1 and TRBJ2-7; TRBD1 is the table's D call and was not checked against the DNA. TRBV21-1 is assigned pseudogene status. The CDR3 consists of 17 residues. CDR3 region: CASSKELSQGWSYEQYF. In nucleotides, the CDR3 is TGTGCCAGCAGCAAAGAATTGAGTCAGGGGTGGTCCTACGAGCAGTACTTC.

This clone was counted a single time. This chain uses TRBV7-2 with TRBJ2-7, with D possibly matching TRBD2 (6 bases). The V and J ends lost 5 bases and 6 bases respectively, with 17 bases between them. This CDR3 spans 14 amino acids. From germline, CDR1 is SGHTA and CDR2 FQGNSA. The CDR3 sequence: CASSQRAIPSEQYF. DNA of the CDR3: TGTGCCAGCAGCCAGCGGGCCATTCCCTCCGAGCAGTACTTC.

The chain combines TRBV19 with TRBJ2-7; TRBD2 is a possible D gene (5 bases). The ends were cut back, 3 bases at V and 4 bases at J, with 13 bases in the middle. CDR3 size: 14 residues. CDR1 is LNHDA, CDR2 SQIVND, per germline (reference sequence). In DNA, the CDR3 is TGTGCCAGTAGTATTAAAGAGGGCCAATACGAGCAGTACTTC. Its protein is CASSIKEGQYEQYF.

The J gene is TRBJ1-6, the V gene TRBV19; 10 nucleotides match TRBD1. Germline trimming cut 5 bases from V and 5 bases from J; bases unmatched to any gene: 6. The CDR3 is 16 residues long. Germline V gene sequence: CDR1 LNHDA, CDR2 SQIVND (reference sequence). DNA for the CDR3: TGTGCCAGTAGTTCCTGGACAGGGGGGGATAATTCACCCCTCCACTTT. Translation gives CASSSWTGGDNSPLHF.

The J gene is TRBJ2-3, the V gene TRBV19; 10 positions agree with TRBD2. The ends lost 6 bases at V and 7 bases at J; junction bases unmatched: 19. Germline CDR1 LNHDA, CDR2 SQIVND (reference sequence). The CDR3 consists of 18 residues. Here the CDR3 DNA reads TGTGCCAGTAGCCCGACTAGCGGGCTGTTTAATGGACGGCATACGCAGTATTTT. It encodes CASSPTSGLFNGRHTQYF.

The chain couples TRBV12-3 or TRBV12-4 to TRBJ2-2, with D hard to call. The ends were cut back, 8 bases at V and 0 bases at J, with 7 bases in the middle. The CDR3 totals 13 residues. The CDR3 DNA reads TGTGCCAGCGGGCCTACGAACACCGGGGAGCTGTTTTTT. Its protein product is CASGPTNTGELFF.

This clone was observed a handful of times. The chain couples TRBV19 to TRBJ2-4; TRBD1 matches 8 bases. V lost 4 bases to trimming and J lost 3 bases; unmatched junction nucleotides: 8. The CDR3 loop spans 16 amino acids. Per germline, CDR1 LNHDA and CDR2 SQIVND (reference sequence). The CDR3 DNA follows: TGTGCCAGTAGTACAGGGGGCCAGGGGGTCAAAAACATTCAGTACTTC. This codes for CASSTGGQGVKNIQYF.

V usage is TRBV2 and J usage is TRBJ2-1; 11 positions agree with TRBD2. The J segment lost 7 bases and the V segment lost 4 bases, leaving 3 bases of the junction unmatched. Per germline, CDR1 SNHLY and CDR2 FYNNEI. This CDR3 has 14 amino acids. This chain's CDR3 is CASSVAGGINEQFF. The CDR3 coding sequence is TGTGCCAGCAGTGTAGCGGGAGGGATAAATGAGCAGTTCTTC.

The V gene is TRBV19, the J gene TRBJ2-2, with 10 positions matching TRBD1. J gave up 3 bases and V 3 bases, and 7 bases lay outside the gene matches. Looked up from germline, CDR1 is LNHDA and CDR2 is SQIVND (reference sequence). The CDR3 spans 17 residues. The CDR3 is CASSIGVGQGYTGELFF. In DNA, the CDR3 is TGTGCCAGTAGTATCGGCGTGGGACAGGGGTACACCGGGGAGCTGTTTTTT.